These 11 T cell receptor beta chains were sequenced from one sample in a study of T cells after yellow fever vaccination. Each CDR3 protein gets one entry after TCRdb re-called the 5' RACE reads with MiXCR. The repertoire holds approximately 510,000 distinct CDR3 sequences, with 21% as singletons. The sample consisted of PBMCs, taken roughly 23 days after the first yellow fever vaccination. The origin of the receptors is a man aged 18 to 30 who received the YFV17D yellow fever vaccine.

V is TRBV12-3 or TRBV12-4 and J is TRBJ2-7, with 7 bases that match TRBD1. This CDR3 is 17 amino acids long. V lost 1 base to trimming and J lost 5 bases; unmatched junction nucleotides: 14. As DNA, the CDR3 is TGTGCCAGCAGTTTAGGCTCCGGGACAGCGGTCCTCGACGAGCAGTACTTC. As protein: CASSLGSGTAVLDEQYF.

This clonotype was detected many times. The gene calls are TRBV20-1 and TRBJ2-3; perhaps D is TRBD1 or TRBD2 (5 bases each). This CDR3 is built from 14 residues. The germline CDR1 and CDR2 sequences are DFQATT and SNEGSKA (reference sequence). Trimming left V 5 bases short and J 3 bases short, with 15 bases between. CDR3 protein: CSAPRGGGTDTQYF. The CDR3 DNA is TGCAGTGCTCCCCGGGGTGGGGGAACAGATACGCAGTATTTT.

The chain is built from TRBV30 and TRBJ2-5; 11 nucleotides agree with TRBD2. This CDR3 contains 15 residues. CDR1 and CDR2 from the germline V gene are GTSNPN and SVGIG (reference sequence). J lost 7 bases, V lost 2 bases, and 9 bases had no gene match. The CDR3 DNA sequence: TGTGCCTGGAGTTTCGCTAGCGGGGGGATAGGGACCCAGTACTTC. Protein product: CAWSFASGGIGTQYF.

The chain links TRBV14 to TRBJ1-4; D not certain. CDR3 length: 16 residues. V was cut by 1 base and J by 7 bases, with 16 bases left in between. Germline loops: CDR1 SGHDN, CDR2 FVKESK. CDR3 coding DNA: TGTGCCAGCAGCCAAGCTTTGGGGAGTTTTAGTGAAAAACTGTTTTTT. This gives the protein CASSQALGSFSEKLFF.

In its sample, this clonotype was seen a few times. This chain links TRBV7-7 with TRBJ2-3; 9 positions agree with TRBD2. Germline V gene lookup returns CDR1 SSHAT and CDR2 FNYEAQ (reference sequence). The V gene end was trimmed by 5 bases and the J gene end by 9 bases; junction bases not matched to a gene: 12. This CDR3 is built from 15 residues. The CDR3: CASSPSLEAGGTQYF. CDR3 in DNA: TGTGCCAGCAGCCCCTCTTTGGAAGCGGGGGGAACGCAGTATTTT.

This clonotype showed up just a few times. This chain uses TRBV7-9 with TRBJ1-6, with no clear D. Trimming cost V 8 bases and J 6 bases, with 5 bases left between them. From germline, CDR1 is SEHNR and CDR2 FQNEAQ (reference sequence). The CDR3 has 11 amino acids. The CDR3 reads CASHGNSPLHF. Written as DNA, the CDR3 is TGTGCCAGCCACGGTAATTCACCCCTCCACTTT.

The rearrangement joins TRBV19 to TRBJ2-5, with no clear D. Trimming removed 3 bases at V and 5 bases at J, with 10 bases between. The CDR3 contains 13 residues. Per germline, CDR1 LNHDA and CDR2 SQIVND (reference sequence). CDR3 in amino acids: CASSMWMAETQYF. In nucleotides, the CDR3 is TGTGCCAGTAGTATGTGGATGGCGGAGACCCAGTACTTC.

About this clonotype itself: A read error may account for a junction end that differs from germline. V usage is TRBV3-1 and J usage is TRBJ1-1; D call uncertain. Germline V CDR1 and CDR2: LGHDT, YNNKEL (reference sequence). The CDR3 totals 13 residues. CDR3 protein: CASSKTQETGAFF. Here the CDR3 DNA reads TGTGCCAGCAGCAAAACCCAGGAGACTGGAGCTTTCTTT.

This clonotype was seen more than once but under ten times. The chain carries TRBV20-1 and TRBJ1-2; maybe TRBD1 (6 bases). This CDR3 comprises 13 residues. Germline V gives CDR1 DFQATT, CDR2 SNEGSKA (reference sequence). V lost 1 base to trimming and J lost 8 bases, with 14 bases between them. CDR3 sequence reads: CSARVGGARGYTF. CDR3 sequence (DNA): TGCAGTGCTAGAGTGGGGGGGGCGCGAGGCTACACCTTC.

The chain has TRBV6-1 and TRBJ2-5; 13 bases agree with TRBD2. The CDR3 loop spans 15 amino acids. After removal of 10 bases from V and 1 base from J, the junction contained 6 bases not matched to a gene. CDR1 MNHNS and CDR2 SASEGT come from the germline V gene. CDR3 sequence reads: CATRGTSGVQETQYF. In DNA, the CDR3 is TGTGCCACTAGGGGGACTAGCGGGGTCCAAGAGACCCAGTACTTC.

This clonotype was recorded a few times. This CDR3 is CSGRVNSDTQYF. The CDR3 DNA is TGCAGCGGCAGGGTAAATTCAGATACGCAGTATTTT. This sequence joins TRBV29-1 and TRBJ2-3; D possibly corresponds to TRBD1 (5 bases). The CDR3 runs 12 residues. Looked up from germline, CDR1 is SQVTM and CDR2 is ANQGSEA. V was clipped by 7 bases and J by 4 bases, with 12 bases between them.